This T cell receptor (beta chain) was recovered during a study of blood T cell repertoires in COVID-19. Repertoires were generated with immunoSEQ multiplex PCR, while TCRdb's copy carries only in-frame clones and drops some. This sample has hundreds of thousands of clones, with 92% found just once. Trimming cost V 1 base and J 7 bases, with 20 bases left between them. This CDR3 comprises 15 residues. Germline CDR1 is GTSNPN and CDR2 is SVGIG (reference sequence). Sequencing was performed on peripheral blood. The V gene is TRBV30, the J gene TRBJ2-7; D perhaps matches TRBD1 (6 bases). This TCR was recovered from a man in his 60s with COVID-19, enrolled during active disease. The CDR3 region is CAWSAPGTNLREQYF. DNA of the CDR3: TGTGCCTGGAGTGCTCCCGGGACAAATTTACGAGAGCAGTACTTC.